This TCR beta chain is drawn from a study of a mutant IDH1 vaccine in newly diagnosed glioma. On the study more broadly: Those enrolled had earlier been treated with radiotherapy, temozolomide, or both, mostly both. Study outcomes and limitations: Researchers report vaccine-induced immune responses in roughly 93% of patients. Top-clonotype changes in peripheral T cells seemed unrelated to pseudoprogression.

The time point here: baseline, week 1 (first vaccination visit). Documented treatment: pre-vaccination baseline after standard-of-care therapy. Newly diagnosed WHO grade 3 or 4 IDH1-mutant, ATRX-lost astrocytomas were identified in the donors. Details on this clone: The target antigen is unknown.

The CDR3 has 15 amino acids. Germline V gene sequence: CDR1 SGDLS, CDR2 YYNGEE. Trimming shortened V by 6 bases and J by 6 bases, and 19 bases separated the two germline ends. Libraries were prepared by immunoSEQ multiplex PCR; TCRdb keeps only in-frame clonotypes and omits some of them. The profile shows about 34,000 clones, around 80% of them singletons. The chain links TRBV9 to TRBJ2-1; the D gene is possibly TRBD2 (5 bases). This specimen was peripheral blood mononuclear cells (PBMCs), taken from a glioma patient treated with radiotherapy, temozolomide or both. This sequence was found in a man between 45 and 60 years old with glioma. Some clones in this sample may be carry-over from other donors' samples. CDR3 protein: CASKDGRGEVNEQFF. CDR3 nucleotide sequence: TGTGCCAGCAAGGATGGTCGGGGAGAAGTCAATGAGCAGTTCTTC.